The entry below gives a single T cell receptor (beta chain) sequence along with its context. Compared with germline, one end of the junction differs, possibly owing to a read error. The data stem from a study of tumor-infiltrating lymphocytes in primary liver carcinoma. This CDR3 region has 14 residues. In germline, CDR1 is MNHNY, CDR2 SVGAGI (reference sequence). Total RNA and DNA came together from about 21-30 mg of bulk tissue without cell sorting. Using a constant-region primer together with ProtoScript II reverse transcriptase, TCR beta cDNA was made from roughly 540 ng of total RNA. Amplification in three nested multiplex PCR rounds with slightly modified ARM-PCR gave rise to TCR beta libraries. It was with TRBV1-TRBV30 forward primers and a C-beta reverse primer that the first two PCR rounds were run, at around 11 cycles each. MiXCR was run by TCRdb on the multiplex PCR reads, yielding one entry per CDR3 protein. The top ten clones hold around 23% of a sample with roughly 50,000 distinct CDR3 sequences, around three quarters of them seen once.

This clonotype was sampled from a man aged 40-49 years with primary liver carcinoma and hepatitis B virus infection. The specimen was liver tumor tissue from sampling region 2. Specified subset: tumor region T2, inferior pole. The chain employs TRBV6-6 and TRBJ1-5; D is unclear. CDR3 amino acids: CANSGDGSNQPQHF. The CDR3 DNA reads as TGTGCCAACAGTGGGGATGGTAGTAATCAGCCCCAGCATTTT.